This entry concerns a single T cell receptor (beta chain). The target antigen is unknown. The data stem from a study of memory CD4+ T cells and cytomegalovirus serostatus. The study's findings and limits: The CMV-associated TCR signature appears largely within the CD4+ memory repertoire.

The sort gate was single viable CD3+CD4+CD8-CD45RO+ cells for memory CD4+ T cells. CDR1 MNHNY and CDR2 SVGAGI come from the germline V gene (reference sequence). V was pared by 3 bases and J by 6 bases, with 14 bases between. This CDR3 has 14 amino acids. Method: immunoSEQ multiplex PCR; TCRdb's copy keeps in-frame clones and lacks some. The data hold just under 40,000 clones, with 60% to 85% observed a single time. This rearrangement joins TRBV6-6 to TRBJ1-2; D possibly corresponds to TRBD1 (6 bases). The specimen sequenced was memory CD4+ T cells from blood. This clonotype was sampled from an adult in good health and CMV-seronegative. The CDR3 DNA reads TGTGCCAGCAGTTATAGGCAGGGGTTCGATGGCTACACCTTC. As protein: CASSYRQGFDGYTF.